The 11 T cell receptor beta chains listed next were all sequenced from one sample in a study of blood T cells in healthy people across ages. Primed by a sample-barcoded 5' primer and a J-beta primer mix, a second PCR proceeded for roughly 6 to 12 cycles. TCRdb processed the 5' RACE reads anew with MiXCR; each CDR3 protein has one entry. The sample records fewer than 900,000 distinct CDR3 sequences, approximately 49% being singletons. Sequencing was carried out using blood. The source is a woman aged 60-75 years in good health.

This rearrangement joins TRBV3-1 to TRBJ1-2; D gene unclear. The CDR3 loop spans 15 amino acids. Germline V gene lookup returns CDR1 LGHDT and CDR2 YNNKEL (reference sequence). V dropped 1 base and J dropped 5 bases, with 14 bases sitting between them. CDR3 sequence reads: CASSQGAGGAYGYTF. The CDR3 bases are TGTGCCAGCAGCCAAGGCGCAGGCGGTGCATATGGCTACACCTTC.

The chain recombines TRBV7-2 with TRBJ1-2, with D maybe TRBD1 (6 bases). Germline loops: CDR1 SGHTA, CDR2 FQGNSA. V lost 5 bases to trimming and J lost 4 bases, with 11 bases between them. This CDR3 spans 13 amino acids. The CDR3 nucleotides read TGTGCCAGCAGCGCAGGGGTGGGCTATGGCTACACCTTC. Protein product: CASSAGVGYGYTF.

The V gene is TRBV7-2, the J gene TRBJ2-7; tentatively, D is TRBD2 (6 bases). This CDR3 is 13 amino acids long. The germline V gene has CDR1 SGHTA and CDR2 FQGNSA. V was cut by 9 bases and J by 5 bases, with 17 bases left in between. The CDR3 DNA sequence: TGTGCCAGTCGCCAGACTAGTCAGCACGAGCAGTACTTC. Amino acids: CASRQTSQHEQYF. Filled out from reference TRBV7-2 and TRBJ2-7, the complete variable domain reads GAGVSQSPSNKVTEKGKDVELRCDPISGHTALYWYRQSLGQGLEFLIYFQGNSAPDKSGLPSDRFSAERTGGSVSTLTIQRTQQEDSAVYLCASRQTSQHEQYFGPGTRLTVT.

The chain couples TRBV10-3 to TRBJ2-1, with 9 bases aligning to TRBD2. Per germline, CDR1 ENHRY and CDR2 SYGVKD. The ends lost 3 bases at V and 3 bases at J; junction bases unmatched: 6. This CDR3 spans 16 amino acids. The CDR3 loop is CAISDAGGSFYNEQFF. CDR3 DNA sequence: TGTGCCATCAGTGACGCGGGAGGGTCCTTCTACAATGAGCAGTTCTTC.

The genes are TRBV25-1 and TRBJ2-5; 9 bases agree with TRBD2. From germline, CDR1 is MGHDK and CDR2 SYGVNS. With V trimmed by 1 base and J by 5 bases, 11 bases remained unmatched. CDR3 size: 17 residues. DNA for the CDR3: TGTGCCAGCAGTGAATGGGACGTAGCGGGAGACAAGGAGACCCAGTACTTC. Amino acids: CASSEWDVAGDKETQYF.

This clonotype was found many times. The chain employs TRBV4-2 and TRBJ2-7; the match to TRBD1 covers 9 bases. V shed 0 bases, J shed 6 bases, and the junction held 9 bases outside the gene matches. Germline V lookup: CDR1 LGHNA, CDR2 YNFKEQ. The CDR3 consists of 16 residues. CDR3 amino acids: CASSQDSWTGDGEQYF. The CDR3 DNA sequence: TGTGCCAGCAGCCAAGACTCATGGACAGGGGACGGCGAGCAGTACTTC.

This clonotype was found a few times. V usage is TRBV5-1 and J usage is TRBJ2-7; 9 positions match TRBD1. J lost 3 bases, V lost 4 bases, and 5 bases had no gene match. The CDR3 covers 14 residues. Germline CDR1 and CDR2: SGHRS and YFSETQ. The CDR3: CASSNRQGDYEQYF. The DNA of the CDR3 is TGCGCCAGCAGCAACCGACAGGGGGACTACGAGCAGTACTTC. Combining the CDR3 with reference TRBV5-1 and TRBJ2-7 gives the whole variable domain KAGVTQTPRYLIKTRGQQVTLSCSPISGHRSVSWYQQTPGQGLQFLFEYFSETQRNKGNFPGRFSGRQFSNSRSEMNVSTLELGDSALYLCASSNRQGDYEQYFGPGTRLTVT.

The chain couples TRBV7-9 to TRBJ2-1, with unresolved D. V gave up 1 base and J gave up 2 bases, with 6 bases separating them. The V gene's germline CDR1 is SEHNR and CDR2 FQNEAQ (reference sequence). The CDR3 length is 14 residues. DNA for the CDR3: TGTGCCAGCAGCTTAGTGTCTGCCTACAATGAGCAGTTCTTC. Amino acids: CASSLVSAYNEQFF. The whole variable domain, filled in from reference TRBV7-9 and TRBJ2-1, reads DTGVSQNPRHKITKRGQNVTFRCDPISEHNRLYWYRQTLGQGPEFLTYFQNEAQLEKSRLLSDRFSAERPKGSFSTLEIQRTEQGDSAMYLCASSLVSAYNEQFFGPGTRLTVL.

This clonotype appeared a few times. The rearrangement uses TRBV20-1 and TRBJ2-3; 7 bases are a match to TRBD2. From germline, CDR1 is DFQATT and CDR2 SNEGSKA (reference sequence). The junction had 15 bases not matched to a gene; V was cut back by 3 bases and J by 6 bases. The CDR3 length is 16 residues. CDR3 amino acids: CSASLFGGSTGDTQYF. CDR3 DNA sequence: TGCAGTGCTAGCTTGTTCGGCGGGAGTACGGGGGATACGCAGTATTTT.

This clonotype was seen ten or more times. The V gene is TRBV29-1, the J gene TRBJ2-7; 10 nucleotides agree with TRBD1. Germline values: CDR1 SQVTM, CDR2 ANQGSEA. This CDR3 has 13 amino acids. Unmatched junction bases numbered 0, after V lost 1 base and J lost 3 bases. Here the CDR3 DNA reads TGCAGCGTTGAAGGGACAGGGGGCTACGAGCAGTACTTC. This encodes CSVEGTGGYEQYF.

This rearrangement joins TRBV6-1 to TRBJ2-5; D is perhaps TRBD1 (5 bases). The J call may be faulty, since TRBJ2-7 better matches the DNA end. The CDR3 covers 15 residues. Germline CDR1 MNHNS, CDR2 SASEGT. Written as DNA, the CDR3 is TGTGCCAGCAGGACTGCGTATGGGGCGGACTACGAGCAGTACTTC. It specifies CASRTAYGADYEQYF.